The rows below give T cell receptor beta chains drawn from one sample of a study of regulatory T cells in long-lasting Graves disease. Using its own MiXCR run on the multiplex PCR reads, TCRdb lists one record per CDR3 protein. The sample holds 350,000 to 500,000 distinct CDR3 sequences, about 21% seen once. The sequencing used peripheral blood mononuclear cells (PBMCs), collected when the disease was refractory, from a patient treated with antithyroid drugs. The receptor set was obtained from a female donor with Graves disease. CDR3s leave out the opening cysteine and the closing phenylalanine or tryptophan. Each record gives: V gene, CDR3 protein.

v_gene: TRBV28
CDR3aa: ASRSTENQPQH

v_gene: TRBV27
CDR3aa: ASGQGLAGNTGELF

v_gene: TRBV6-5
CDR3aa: ASSYSRTTYEQY

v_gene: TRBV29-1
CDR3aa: SVEGQQETQY

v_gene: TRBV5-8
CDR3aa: ASRQGRTAGVTGELF

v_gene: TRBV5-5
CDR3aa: ASSFRTATEAF

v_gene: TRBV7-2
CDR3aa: ASSFAGADTQY

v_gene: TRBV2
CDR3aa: ASREGINEKLF

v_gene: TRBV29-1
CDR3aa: SVAGQVNTGELF

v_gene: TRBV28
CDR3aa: ASRPFGRYRDNQPQH

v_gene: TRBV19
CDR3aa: ASSIDLAAQSGGAQETQY

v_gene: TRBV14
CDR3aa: ASSQEPGSGYT

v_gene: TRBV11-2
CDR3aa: ASSSFSGIVTDTQY

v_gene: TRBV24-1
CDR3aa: ATSARSSVGYT

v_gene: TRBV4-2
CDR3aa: ASSPALAGGQETQY

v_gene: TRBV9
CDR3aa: ASSVAAGELF

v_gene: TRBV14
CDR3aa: ASSHFWTEGQETQY

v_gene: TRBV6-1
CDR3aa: ASRTTSGISETQY

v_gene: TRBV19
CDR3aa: ASGMSPMRRLNTEAF

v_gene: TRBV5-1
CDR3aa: ASGGEDFLTYGYT

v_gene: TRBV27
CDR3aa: ASSLVGGSSTDTQY

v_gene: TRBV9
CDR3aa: ASSVGASGSRDTQY

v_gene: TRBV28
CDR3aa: ASSFPPTASGTQY

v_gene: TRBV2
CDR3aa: ASSKDGSNQPQH

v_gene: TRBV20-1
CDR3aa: SALRGVDYIQY

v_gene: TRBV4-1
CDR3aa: ASSPRGSGTGELF

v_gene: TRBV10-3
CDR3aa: AIRGTGNQETQY

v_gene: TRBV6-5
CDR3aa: ASSSGLAVTQY

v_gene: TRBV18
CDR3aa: ASSIGLNQPQH

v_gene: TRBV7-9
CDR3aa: ASSRGQGILDEQY

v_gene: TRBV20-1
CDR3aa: SAFLDGELF

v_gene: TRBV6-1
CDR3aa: ASTSRGMGPYEQY

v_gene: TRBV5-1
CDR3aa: ASSRASGHQLAKNIQY

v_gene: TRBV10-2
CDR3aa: VSRRSGTPNTGELF

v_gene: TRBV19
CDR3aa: ASSIYLGQISNQPQH

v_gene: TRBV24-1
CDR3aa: ATSDPDSYEQY

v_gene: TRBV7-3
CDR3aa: ASSLTTRTGGELF

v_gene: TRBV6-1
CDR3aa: ATLAGTSGYEQY

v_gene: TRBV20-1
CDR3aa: SARAGGPEAF

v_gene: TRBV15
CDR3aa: ATSRAGDGSGEQY

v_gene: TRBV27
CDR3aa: ASSQDSRNTQY

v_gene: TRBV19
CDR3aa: AVEGGTAQPQH

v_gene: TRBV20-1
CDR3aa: SARGGDESSPLH

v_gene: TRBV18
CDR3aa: ASSPPAKGSYTGELF

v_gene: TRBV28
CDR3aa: ASSGFRVYEQY

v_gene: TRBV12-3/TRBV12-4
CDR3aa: ASQRREGDEQF

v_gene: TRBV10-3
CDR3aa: AITPGLAGEGNYEQY

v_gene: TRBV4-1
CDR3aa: ASSQTRTSGAIQETQY

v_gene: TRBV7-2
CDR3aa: ASSTRGRGDIQY

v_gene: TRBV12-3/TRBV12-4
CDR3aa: ASSPDGTGVNGELF

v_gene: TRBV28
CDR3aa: ASSILSEAF

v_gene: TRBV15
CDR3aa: ATSPSVGSGPSSYEQY

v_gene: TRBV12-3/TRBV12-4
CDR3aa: ASSFAAGTGF

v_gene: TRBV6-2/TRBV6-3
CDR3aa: ASSYRRDRVYEQY

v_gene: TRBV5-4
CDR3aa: ASSLGGVGHNEQF